This passage covers 31 T cell receptor beta chains from one sample sequenced in a study of T cells in localized non-small cell lung cancer. Generated by immunoSEQ multiplex PCR, the TCRdb table keeps only in-frame clones and is missing some. The sample yields 1,500 to 2,000 clones, about 34% seen once. Sample: normal lung tissue next to the tumor, taken before any cancer treatment. The receptors were sampled from a male donor aged 60 or older with stage I squamous cell lung carcinoma.

Judged by abundance, this clone is large (0.1 to 1%). The chain has TRBV14 and TRBJ1-1; 9 bases align to TRBD1. Trimming cost V 0 bases and J 4 bases; bases outside gene matches: 3. This CDR3 contains 15 residues. Germline CDR1 SGHDN, CDR2 FVKESK. CDR3 DNA: TGTGCCAGCAGCCAAGAGGGACAGGGCCTCACTGAAGCTTTCTTT. Amino acid sequence: CASSQEGQGLTEAFF.

This clone was recorded only once. Compared with germline, one end of the junction differs, possibly owing to a read error. The rearrangement uses TRBV30 and TRBJ2-3; 13 positions match TRBD2. Looked up from germline, CDR1 is GTSNPN and CDR2 is SVGIG (reference sequence). The length of the CDR3 is 15 residues. CDR3 DNA: TGTGCCTGGGTGACTAGCGGGAGGTATAGAGATATGCAGTATTTT. It is translated as CAWVTSGRYRDMQYF.

This clone was picked up a small number of times. The V call is TRBV9, the J call TRBJ2-2; no firm D call. Germline lookup yields CDR1 SGDLS and CDR2 YYNGEE. V gave up 5 bases and J gave up 5 bases, with 16 bases separating them. This CDR3 spans 15 amino acids. This CDR3 reads CASSPTASTTGELFF. As DNA, the CDR3 is TGTGCCAGCAGTCCAACGGCTAGTACGACCGGGGAGCTGTTTTTT. Full variable domain (outside the CDR3, taken from reference TRBV9 and TRBJ2-2): DSGVTQTPKHLITATGQRVTLRCSPRSGDLSVYWYQQSLDQGLQFLIQYYNGEERAKGNILERFSAQQFPDLHSELNLSSLELGDSALYFCASSPTASTTGELFFGEGSRLTVL.

The chain combines TRBV29-1 with TRBJ1-1, with D possibly matching TRBD1 (6 bases). Trimming cost V 6 bases and J 1 base, with 15 bases left between them. The germline CDR1 and CDR2 sequences are SQVTM and ANQGSEA. This CDR3 is built from 14 residues. The CDR3 nucleotides are TGCAGCGTCTCCCGGACAGCCCCGAACACTGAAGCTTTCTTT. Protein product: CSVSRTAPNTEAFF.

This clone is categorized as medium-sized. This chain connects TRBV11-3 to TRBJ1-2, with 9 bases that match TRBD1. Germline trimming cut 1 base from V and 8 bases from J; bases unmatched to any gene: 8. The CDR3 contains 15 residues. CDR1 and CDR2 from the germline V gene are SGHNT and YENEEA. The CDR3 region is CASSLGVTGGDGYTF. DNA of the CDR3: TGTGCCAGCAGCTTAGGGGTGACAGGGGGAGACGGCTACACCTTC.

This clone is large (0.1 to 1%) by share. The chain recombines TRBV9 with TRBJ2-1, with D unclear. Germline-derived CDR1 and CDR2 are SGDLS and YYNGEE. CDR3 size: 12 residues. Trimming removed 0 bases at V and 7 bases at J, with 5 bases between. The CDR3 DNA follows: TGTGCCAGCAGCGTAGAGTCGAATGAGCAGTTCTTC. The encoded protein is CASSVESNEQFF.

This clone rates as medium-sized. This sequence joins TRBV11-3 and TRBJ2-3; possibly TRBD1 or TRBD2 for D (5 bases each). Per germline, CDR1 SGHNT and CDR2 YENEEA. CDR3 length: 14 residues. Trimming cost V 3 bases and J 2 bases, with 9 bases left between them. The chain's CDR3 is CASSFRDLTDTQYF. In DNA, the CDR3 is TGTGCCAGCAGCTTCCGGGACCTCACAGATACGCAGTATTTT.

The V and J genes are TRBV29-1 and TRBJ1-2; a possible D gene is TRBD1 (5 bases). V lost 2 bases to trimming and J lost 10 bases, with 14 bases between them. This CDR3 region has 12 residues. Germline V gene sequence: CDR1 SQVTM, CDR2 ANQGSEA. CDR3 sequence (DNA): TGCAGCGTTGAAACAGGATGGGAAGACTACACCTTC. This sequence encodes CSVETGWEDYTF.

The chain carries TRBV19 and TRBJ2-5, with TRBD2 matching 7 bases. The V gene end was trimmed by 5 bases and the J gene end by 5 bases; junction bases not matched to a gene: 5. This CDR3 is built from 13 residues. In germline, CDR1 is LNHDA, CDR2 SQIVND (reference sequence). DNA for the CDR3: TGTGCCAGTAGTCCCGGGGGGATGGAGACCCAGTACTTC. It specifies CASSPGGMETQYF.

The chain carries TRBV28 and TRBJ2-7; D ambiguous. Trimming left V 3 bases short and J 1 base short, with 13 bases between. The CDR3 has 15 amino acids. Germline values: CDR1 MDHEN, CDR2 SYDVKM. The CDR3 nucleotides read TGTGCCAGCAGTTTGCCCGTGGCCCGGTCCTACGAGCAGTACTTC. It encodes CASSLPVARSYEQYF. The complete variable domain, with remaining parts taken from reference TRBV28 and TRBJ2-7, reads DVKVTQSSRYLVKRTGEKVFLECVQDMDHENMFWYRQDPGLGLRLIYFSYDVKMKEKGDIPEGYSVSREKKERFSLILESASTNQTSMYLCASSLPVARSYEQYFGPGTRLTVT.

This clone has a handful of counts. The chain uses TRBV30 and TRBJ2-2; tentatively, D is TRBD2 (5 bases). Germline CDR1 and CDR2: GTSNPN and SVGIG (reference sequence). V lost 4 bases and J lost 3, with 9 bases in between. The CDR3 is 13 amino acids. The CDR3 protein is CAWTELDTGELFF. CDR3 in DNA: TGTGCCTGGACAGAACTAGACACCGGGGAGCTGTTTTTT.

The genes are TRBV29-1 and TRBJ2-1; the D gene could be TRBD1 or TRBD2 (5 bases each). The length of the CDR3 is 14 residues. V lost 4 bases to trimming and J lost 0 bases, with 10 bases between them. Germline V gene data show CDR1 as SQVTM and CDR2 as ANQGSEA. Written as DNA, the CDR3 is TGCAGCGTTGTCCCTGGGGGCTCCTACAATGAGCAGTTCTTC. Amino acid sequence: CSVVPGGSYNEQFF.

The rearrangement uses TRBV30 and TRBJ2-5; possible D gene TRBD2, 5 bases. Trimming took 0 bases from V and 5 from J, leaving 16 bases between them. Per germline, CDR1 GTSNPN and CDR2 SVGIG (reference sequence). The CDR3 extends over 15 amino acids. The CDR3 here is CAWSVESVRGETQYF. In DNA form, the CDR3 reads TGTGCCTGGAGTGTCGAGTCAGTACGAGGGGAGACCCAGTACTTC.

V and J are TRBV4-1 and TRBJ1-4; the match to TRBD1 covers 9 bases. Germline CDR1 and CDR2: MGHRA and YSYEKL. V lost 2 bases to trimming and J lost 3 bases; unmatched junction nucleotides: 4. The CDR3 has 16 amino acids. CDR3 amino acids: CASSQPRQGANEKLFF. The CDR3 bases are TGCGCCAGCAGCCAACCACGACAGGGGGCTAATGAAAAACTGTTTTTT.

This chain joins TRBV19 and TRBJ2-7, with 8 bases aligning to TRBD1. The ends lost 5 bases at V and 4 bases at J; junction bases unmatched: 7. The CDR3 is 14 residues long. The germline V gene encodes CDR1 LNHDA and CDR2 SQIVND (reference sequence). This CDR3 reads CASSPRQGFYEQYF. The CDR3 region has the DNA TGTGCCAGTAGTCCCCGACAGGGGTTTTACGAGCAGTACTTC.

This clone is termed medium-sized. CDR3 region: CAISERPTSSGNNEQFF. The DNA read from the CDR3 is TGTGCCATCAGTGAGCGCCCTACTAGCTCTGGGAACAATGAGCAGTTC. V usage is TRBV10-3 and J usage is TRBJ2-1, with a possible D match to TRBD2 (6 bases). The read stops 1 residue short of the end of the CDR3; the missing end is completed from the germline J gene. The length of the CDR3 is 17 residues. Germline assignment: CDR1 ENHRY and CDR2 SYGVKD. The V gene lost 2 bases and the J gene lost 5 bases, with 19 bases spanning the gap.

The chain uses TRBV19 and TRBJ1-1, with unresolved D. Germline V gene sequence: CDR1 LNHDA, CDR2 SQIVND (reference sequence). This CDR3 has 12 residues. V shed 3 bases and J shed 7 bases, with 9 bases lying between them. In DNA, the CDR3 is TGTGCCAGTAGTATGAGACCGGGTGAAGCTTTCTTT. Protein: CASSMRPGEAFF.

In this sample, this clone turned up a few times. One end of the junction varies from germline; a read error may be responsible. V is TRBV11-3 and J is TRBJ2-1, with 7 bases matching TRBD1. The CDR3 contains 16 residues. Germline V gene lookup returns CDR1 SGHNT and CDR2 YENEEA. Here the CDR3 reads CASSQGDTGQRTISIF. The DNA of the CDR3 is TGTGCCAGCAGCCAGGGAGACACGGGACAGAGAACTATATCGATCTTC. The variable domain in full, completed from reference TRBV11-3 and TRBJ2-1, reads EAGVVQSPRYKIIEKKQPVAFWCNPISGHNTLYWYLQNLGQGPELLIRYENEEAVDDSQLPKDRFSAERLKGVDSTLKIQPAELGDSAVYLCASSQGDTGQRTISIFGPGTRLTVL.

The chain couples TRBV19 to TRBJ2-2; D tentatively reads TRBD1 or TRBD2 (5 bases each). The CDR3 is made up of 16 amino acids. Trimming stripped 4 bases from V and 6 bases from J, with 18 bases between. Germline values: CDR1 LNHDA, CDR2 SQIVND (reference sequence). CDR3 region: CASSRYPGPGAGELFF. CDR3 nucleotide sequence: TGTGCCAGTAGTAGATACCCGGGACCCGGCGCCGGGGAGCTGTTTTTT.

This clone ranks as large. The gene calls are TRBV29-1 and TRBJ2-1; TRBD2 matches at 7 bases. There are 15 residues in the CDR3. V lost 7 bases, J lost 2 bases, and 11 bases stayed unmatched. Germline V gene lookup returns CDR1 SQVTM and CDR2 ANQGSEA. The CDR3 coding sequence is TGCAGCGCCACTGGATTTGCGGGAGCCTACAATGAGCAGTTCTTC. Encoded protein: CSATGFAGAYNEQFF.

The chain joins TRBV28 to TRBJ1-5; D may be TRBD1 (5 bases). Deletions cut 3 bases from V and 2 bases from J, with 14 bases between. The CDR3 extends over 16 amino acids. CDR1 is MDHEN, CDR2 SYDVKM, per germline. Here the CDR3 DNA reads TGTGCCAGCAGTTTGACGCAGGGCACAGGCAATCAGCCCCAGCATTTT. It translates to CASSLTQGTGNQPQHF.

A single count supports this clone. This chain uses TRBV12-5 with TRBJ1-3; D not certain. The CDR3 runs 13 residues. The germline CDR1 and CDR2 sequences are LGHNT and FRNRAP. V shed 1 base and J shed 7 bases, with 8 bases lying between them. The CDR3 DNA is TGTGCTAGTGGTTTGGAAGGGCGGAACACCATATATTTT. Translation gives CASGLEGRNTIYF. Supplemented by reference TRBV12-5 and TRBJ1-3, the full variable domain reads DARVTQTPRHKVTEMGQEVTMRCQPILGHNTVFWYRQTMMQGLELLAYFRNRAPLDDSGMPKDRFSAEMPDATLATLKIQPSEPRDSAVYFCASGLEGRNTIYFGEGSWLTVV.

By sample fraction, this clone is large (0.1 to 1%). The gene calls are TRBV11-3 and TRBJ2-5; 9 nucleotides align to TRBD2. The V and J ends lost 3 bases and 5 bases, in that order; junction bases with no gene match: 10. This CDR3 is 16 amino acids long. Germline V gives CDR1 SGHNT, CDR2 YENEEA. CDR3 DNA sequence: TGTGCCAGCAGCTTGGCCCCAGCGGGAGGTAGGGAGACCCAGTACTTC. This encodes CASSLAPAGGRETQYF.

A few counts support this clone. CDR3 region: CASSPPAGYGYTF. The DNA for the CDR3 is TGTGCCAGCTCACCCCCGGCAGGCTATGGCTACACCTTC. J is TRBJ1-2 and V is TRBV18, with unresolved D. Germline CDR1 is KGHSH and CDR2 is LQKENI. The V end lost 3 bases, the J end lost 4 bases, and 9 bases lay between the germline ends. The CDR3 is made up of 13 amino acids.

This sequence joins TRBV19 and TRBJ2-7; 9 bases line up with TRBD1. This CDR3 has 14 residues. The germline V gene encodes CDR1 LNHDA and CDR2 SQIVND (reference sequence). V was clipped by 0 bases and J by 6 bases; unmatched bases: 3. The CDR3 DNA sequence: TGTGCCAGTAGTATAGATCACAGGGGGCGCGAGCAGTACTTC. It codes for CASSIDHRGREQYF.

The genes are TRBV19 and TRBJ1-4, with 7 positions matching TRBD1. V lost 3 bases to trimming and J lost 6 bases; unmatched junction nucleotides: 4. The CDR3 runs 14 residues. Germline V gene lookup returns CDR1 LNHDA and CDR2 SQIVND (reference sequence). The CDR3 DNA reads TGTGCCAGTAGTATCGACAGGGCGGATGAAAAACTGTTTTTT. Encoded protein: CASSIDRADEKLFF. Variable domain in full (rest from reference TRBV19 and TRBJ1-4): DGGITQSPKYLFRKEGQNVTLSCEQNLNHDAMYWYRQDPGQGLRLIYYSQIVNDFQKGDIAEGYSVSREKKESFPLTVTSAQKNPTAFYLCASSIDRADEKLFFGSGTQLSVL.

By share, this clone counts as medium-sized. This rearrangement joins TRBV11-3 to TRBJ2-2; TRBD2 agrees at 9 bases. V lost 3 bases to trimming and J lost 1 base; unmatched junction nucleotides: 0. The CDR3 is made up of 15 amino acids. Germline assignment: CDR1 SGHNT and CDR2 YENEEA. The CDR3: CASSFSGGNTGELFF. The CDR3 DNA reads TGTGCCAGCAGCTTTAGCGGGGGGAACACCGGGGAGCTGTTTTTT.

This clone is medium-sized in the sample. V and J are TRBV6-8 and TRBJ1-1; unclear D gene. The CDR3 is 17 residues long. V was trimmed by 5 bases and J by 3 bases, leaving 22 bases between them. Germline V gene lookup returns CDR1 MNHGY and CDR2 SAAAGT. CDR3 residues: CASSPQGAGRYDTEAFF. The CDR3 bases are TGTGCCAGCAGTCCCCAAGGAGCGGGGAGATATGACACTGAAGCTTTCTTT.

This clone is large in the sample. V gene TRBV9 combines with J gene TRBJ2-3; TRBD1 agrees at 7 bases. After removal of 5 bases from V and 9 bases from J, the junction contained 15 bases not matched to a gene. The CDR3 is made up of 15 amino acids. Germline V gene data show CDR1 as SGDLS and CDR2 as YYNGEE. As DNA, the CDR3 is TGTGCCAGCAGTGATAATGGACAGGCAGTTCAGACGCAGTATTTT. This encodes CASSDNGQAVQTQYF.

The chain is built from TRBV30 and TRBJ1-4; D is undetermined. CDR3 length: 13 amino acids. Germline CDR1 reads GTSNPN; CDR2 reads SVGIG (reference sequence). V lost 3 bases, J lost 8 bases, and 13 bases lay in between. CDR3 region: CAWRTGLREKLFF. CDR3 in DNA: TGTGCCTGGAGGACCGGGTTGAGAGAAAAACTGTTTTTT.

On this clone: One end of the junction does not line up with germline, which may come from a read error. The genes are TRBV15 and TRBJ1-4; 7 nucleotides match TRBD1. The CDR3 consists of 14 residues. The V gene's germline CDR1 is LNHNV and CDR2 YYDKDF (reference sequence). The CDR3 bases are TGTGCTACCAGCCCTGACAGGGTGGATGAAAAACTGTTTTTT. It translates to CATSPDRVDEKLFF. The full variable domain, its missing parts supplied by reference TRBV15 and TRBJ1-4, is DAMVIQNPRYQVTQFGKPVTLSCSQTLNHNVMYWYQQKSSQAPKLLFHYYDKDFNNEADTPDNFQSRRPNTSFCFLDIRSPGLGDTAMYLCATSPDRVDEKLFFGSGTQLSVL.